A single sample gave rise to the 31 T cell receptor beta chains below, sequenced in a study of cytomegalovirus exposure and HLA in healthy donors (dated by TCRdb to 2017 to 2019). The library was prepared using the immunoSEQ multiplex PCR assay. The multiplex PCR relied on a mix of 60 forward primers for TCR Vbeta segments and 13 reverse primers for TCR Jbeta segments. Sourced from immuneACCESS, this table was stored by TCRdb with only in-frame sequences that have V and J called. A share of the clones is absent; for the studies checked, an unresolved V gene accounts for under half, and the remainder has no known explanation. For this sample there are 180,000 or so clones; around 86% appear just once. Jointly, the top ten make up 6.5% of the sample. Sequencing was performed on PBMCs. All receptors derive from a woman aged 45 to 65 in good health and CMV-seropositive.

The CDR3 DNA sequence: TGTGTCGCGAGTAGGGGAAGCGAGCAGTACTTC. This sequence encodes CVASRGSEQYF. J is TRBJ2-7 and V is TRBV30; D may be TRBD1 (5 bases). From germline, CDR1 is GTSNPN and CDR2 SVGIG (reference sequence). This CDR3 has 11 amino acids.

This clone was recorded only once. The chain employs TRBV7-9 and TRBJ2-1, with D unresolved. This CDR3 comprises 11 residues. CDR1 and CDR2 from the germline V gene are SEHNR and FQNEAQ (reference sequence). V was shortened by 5 bases and J by 9 bases, with 8 bases between the two germline ends. The CDR3 region is CASSPTSEQFF. CDR3 nucleotide sequence: TGTGCCAGCAGCCCAACAAGTGAGCAGTTCTTC.

The chain is built from TRBV19 and TRBJ1-4; D uncertain. Germline lookup yields CDR1 LNHDA and CDR2 SQIVND (reference sequence). The CDR3 runs to 14 residues. The V and J ends lost 6 bases and 4 bases respectively, with 12 bases between them. CDR3 coding DNA: TGTGCCAGTAGCTTGGACTTGGGTAATGAAAAACTGTTTTTT. Its translation is CASSLDLGNEKLFF.

The CDR3 DNA sequence: TGTGCCAGCAGCTCCGACAGGGACACTGGCGAGCAGTACTTC. Translated: CASSSDRDTGEQYF. The rearrangement uses TRBV7-9 and TRBJ2-5; TRBD1 aligns across 7 bases. The better agreement between TRBJ2-7 and the DNA end casts doubt on the J call. CDR1 SEHNR and CDR2 FQNEAQ come from the germline V gene (reference sequence). This CDR3 contains 14 residues.

The CDR3 reads CASSLARTGEMETQYF. DNA of the CDR3: TGCGCCAGCAGCCTGGCTCGGACAGGGGAGATGGAGACCCAGTACTTC. The V and J genes are TRBV5-1 and TRBJ2-5, with 9 bases matching TRBD1. The germline V gene encodes CDR1 SGHRS and CDR2 YFSETQ. Unmatched junction bases numbered 12, after V lost 4 bases and J lost 5 bases. The CDR3 covers 16 residues.

The V call is TRBV10-3, the J call TRBJ2-2; no reliable D call. Trimming removed 3 bases at V and 7 bases at J, with 6 bases between. This CDR3 contains 12 residues. Germline V CDR1 and CDR2: ENHRY, SYGVKD. CDR3 in DNA: TGTGCCATCAGTGACCTCCTCGGGGAGCTGTTTTTT. It is translated as CAISDLLGELFF.

The gene calls are TRBV15 and TRBJ2-5, with D possibly being TRBD1 or TRBD2 (6 bases each). Germline V gene lookup returns CDR1 LNHNV and CDR2 YYDKDF (reference sequence). V lost 5 bases, J lost 2 bases, and 12 bases lay in between. The CDR3 spans 14 residues. In DNA form, the CDR3 reads TGTGCCACCAGCGGAGGGACATTTCAAGAGACCCAGTACTTC. Its translation is CATSGGTFQETQYF.

The chain links TRBV28 to TRBJ1-2; D is perhaps TRBD1 (6 bases). CDR3 length: 13 amino acids. V was shortened by 3 bases and J by 4 bases, with 9 bases between the two germline ends. The germline V gene encodes CDR1 MDHEN and CDR2 SYDVKM. The CDR3 region has the DNA TGTGCCAGCAGTTTGGACAGTAGCTATGGCTACACCTTC. It codes for CASSLDSSYGYTF.

This clone was observed a single time. The chain couples TRBV6-1 to TRBJ1-5; 7 bases fit TRBD1. This CDR3 has 15 residues. The germline gives CDR1 MNHNS, CDR2 SASEGT. V lost 6 bases to trimming and J lost 6 bases; unmatched junction nucleotides: 11. The CDR3 DNA reads TGTGCCAGCAGGGCTTACAGGGGCGTGGGTCAGCCCCAGCATTTT. Protein: CASRAYRGVGQPQHF.

The chain employs TRBV7-2 and TRBJ2-5, with 12 bases that match TRBD1. The germline CDR1 and CDR2 sequences are SGHTA and FQGNSA. Trimming removed 4 bases from V and 6 bases from J; junction bases left unmatched: 6. This CDR3 is built from 15 residues. CDR3 residues: CASSYGTGGVQTQYF. The CDR3 bases are TGTGCCAGCAGCTACGGGACAGGGGGCGTCCAGACCCAGTACTTC.

The chain combines TRBV28 with TRBJ1-4; 8 bases align to TRBD1. J lost 8 bases, V lost 2 bases, and 13 bases had no gene match. This CDR3 has 17 amino acids. Per the germline V gene, CDR1 is MDHEN and CDR2 is SYDVKM. In DNA form, the CDR3 reads TGTGCCAGCAGTTTAATAGGACAGGGATTAGTAGGCGAAAAACTGTTTTTT. This codes for CASSLIGQGLVGEKLFF.

The chain joins TRBV18 to TRBJ1-1; D uncertain. Germline assignment: CDR1 KGHSH and CDR2 LQKENI. The CDR3 contains 14 residues. The germline V and J ends were trimmed by 1 base and 2 bases, with 8 bases remaining between them. The CDR3 DNA reads TGTGCCAGCTCACCACTCGAACAAAACACTGAAGCTTTCTTT. This sequence encodes CASSPLEQNTEAFF.

This chain joins TRBV5-1 and TRBJ2-3; TRBD2 agrees at 9 bases. The CDR3 spans 16 residues. The germline V gene has CDR1 SGHRS and CDR2 YFSETQ. The trim removed 0 bases at V and 5 bases at J, leaving 7 bases unmatched. The DNA for the CDR3 is TGCGCCAGCAGCTTGGCGTTAGCGGGAGCTATAGATACGCAGTATTTT. It is translated as CASSLALAGAIDTQYF.

J is TRBJ2-1 and V is TRBV10-2, with no clear D. Germline values: CDR1 WSHSY, CDR2 SAAADI. This CDR3 contains 15 residues. V lost 6 bases to trimming and J lost 6 bases, with 18 bases between them. CDR3 region: CASSSGDLQGNEQFF. In nucleotides, the CDR3 is TGCGCCAGCAGCTCGGGTGACCTCCAAGGCAATGAGCAGTTCTTC.

The chain is built from TRBV10-1 and TRBJ2-3; TRBD2 aligns across 14 bases. Germline CDR1 WNHNN, CDR2 SYGVQD (reference sequence). V trimming: 0 bases; J trimming: 4 bases; junction bases outside the gene matches: 3. The CDR3 has 17 amino acids. This CDR3 is CASSESRLAGGADTQYF. CDR3 nucleotide sequence: TGCGCCAGCAGTGAGTCGCGACTAGCGGGAGGGGCAGATACGCAGTATTTT.

J is TRBJ2-6 and V is TRBV6-5; D is unclear. The CDR3 has 13 amino acids. Trimming took off 10 bases at V and 0 bases at J, with 7 bases between the two ends. Germline V gene data show CDR1 as MNHEY and CDR2 as SVGAGI. CDR3 bases: TGTGCCATAGAGTACTCTGGGGCCAACGTCCTGACTTTC. The encoded protein is CAIEYSGANVLTF.

The chain combines TRBV6-5 with TRBJ2-5; 9 nucleotides agree with TRBD1. The trim removed 4 bases at V and 4 bases at J, leaving 4 bases unmatched. Germline CDR1 and CDR2: MNHEY and SVGAGI. The CDR3 has 14 amino acids. The CDR3 reads CASSSSDRGETQYF. The DNA of the CDR3 is TGTGCCAGCAGTTCCTCGGACAGGGGAGAGACCCAGTACTTC.

The chain is built from TRBV6-1 and TRBJ2-7; TRBD1 matches 7 bases. V trimming: 6 bases; J trimming: 6 bases; junction bases outside the gene matches: 11. The CDR3 runs to 14 residues. Germline CDR1 and CDR2: MNHNS and SASEGT. The CDR3 DNA reads as TGTGCCAGCAGCACGGACAGGCTGGATCGCGAGCAGTACTTC. Residues: CASSTDRLDREQYF.

The rearrangement joins TRBV6-5 to TRBJ2-3; the D is unclear. Trimming removed 4 bases at V and 5 bases at J, with 4 bases between. The CDR3 loop spans 11 amino acids. The germline V gene has CDR1 MNHEY and CDR2 SVGAGI. The CDR3 here is CASSSGDTQYF. CDR3 coding DNA: TGTGCCAGCAGTTCGGGAGATACGCAGTATTTT.

This clone came up once. The chain recombines TRBV6-1 with TRBJ2-7, with no clear D. CDR3 length: 12 residues. Germline CDR1 and CDR2: MNHNS and SASEGT. V lost 1 base, J lost 3 bases, and 4 bases lay in between. The CDR3, as DNA: TGTGCCAGCAGTGAAGTCGGCTACGAGCAGTACTTC. It translates to CASSEVGYEQYF.

The chain carries TRBV9 and TRBJ2-3; TRBD2 is a possible D gene (6 bases). The CDR3 covers 18 residues. Trimming shortened V by 0 bases and J by 0 bases, and 17 bases separated the two germline ends. The germline V gene encodes CDR1 SGDLS and CDR2 YYNGEE. DNA for the CDR3: TGTGCCAGCAGCGTAGTCGGGACTTCACCCTCTAGCACAGATACGCAGTATTTT. Protein sequence: CASSVVGTSPSSTDTQYF.

This clone has only one observation. The chain is built from TRBV6-5 and TRBJ1-1, with TRBD1 matching over 7 bases. The CDR3 covers 12 residues. J was trimmed by 6 bases and V by 6 bases; bases with no gene match: 4. Germline values: CDR1 MNHEY, CDR2 SVGAGI. As DNA, the CDR3 is TGTGCCAGCAGAGGCCAGGGGGCTGAAGCTTTCTTT. Its translation: CASRGQGAEAFF.

The gene calls are TRBV6-6 and TRBJ1-6, with TRBD1 matching 8 bases. This CDR3 has 14 residues. The germline CDR1 and CDR2 sequences are MNHNY and SVGAGI (reference sequence). After removal of 5 bases from V and 10 bases from J, the junction contained 7 bases not matched to a gene. CDR3 sequence (DNA): TGTGCCAGCAGTAATTACAGGGGGATATCACCCCTCCACTTT. Encoded protein: CASSNYRGISPLHF.

This clone turned up a few times. The gene calls are TRBV6-6 and TRBJ2-7, with 7 bases lining up with TRBD1. Germline assignment: CDR1 MNHNY and CDR2 SVGAGI (reference sequence). Trimming took 3 bases from V and 0 from J; bases not matched to a gene: 5. CDR3 length: 15 residues. The CDR3 DNA is TGTGCCAGCAGTTATGGGGACAGCAGCTCCTACGAGCAGTACTTC. Translation: CASSYGDSSSYEQYF.

The chain couples TRBV4-1 to TRBJ2-5, with no clear D. There are 13 residues in the CDR3. The V gene lost 1 base and the J gene lost 2 bases, with 5 bases spanning the gap. Germline CDR1 is MGHRA and CDR2 is YSYEKL. In DNA form, the CDR3 reads TGCGCCAGCAGCCAAGCCCTGCAAGAGACCCAGTACTTC. It encodes CASSQALQETQYF.

This chain connects TRBV5-6 to TRBJ1-4, with 7 nucleotides matching TRBD1. The V gene end was trimmed by 4 bases and the J gene end by 6 bases; junction bases not matched to a gene: 9. Per the germline V gene, CDR1 is SGHDT and CDR2 is YYEEEE. This CDR3 is 15 amino acids long. The CDR3 coding sequence is TGTGCCAGCAGCGGTACAGGGGTTGCGGATGAAAAACTGTTTTTT. This codes for CASSGTGVADEKLFF.

The V gene is TRBV4-3, the J gene TRBJ2-7; 7 bases fit TRBD1. This CDR3 is 15 amino acids long. The trim removed 0 bases at V and 4 bases at J, leaving 6 bases unmatched. Germline-derived CDR1 and CDR2 are LGHNA and YSLEER. CDR3 region: CASSQETGYVYEQYF. The CDR3 nucleotides are TGCGCCAGCAGCCAAGAGACAGGGTACGTTTACGAGCAGTACTTC.

The rearrangement uses TRBV2 and TRBJ2-5; D unclear. Germline V gives CDR1 SNHLY, CDR2 FYNNEI. The V end lost 6 bases, the J end lost 2 bases, and 10 bases lay between the germline ends. This CDR3 has 13 amino acids. The CDR3 sequence is CASSPQLQETQYF. As DNA, the CDR3 is TGTGCCAGCAGCCCCCAGTTACAAGAGACCCAGTACTTC.

This clone appeared a few times. This rearrangement joins TRBV18 to TRBJ2-7, with 8 positions matching TRBD1. The CDR3 covers 14 residues. Looked up from germline, CDR1 is KGHSH and CDR2 is LQKENI. J gave up 3 bases and V 4 bases, and 5 bases lay outside the gene matches. The CDR3, as DNA: TGTGCCAGCTCACGAGCTGGGACAGGCTACGAGCAGTACTTC. Translated, it gives CASSRAGTGYEQYF.

The chain couples TRBV9 to TRBJ1-2; D possibly corresponds to TRBD1 (5 bases). Looked up from germline, CDR1 is SGDLS and CDR2 is YYNGEE. The ends were cut back, 4 bases at V and 4 bases at J, with 14 bases in the middle. The CDR3 is 14 amino acids. CDR3 amino acids: CASSKLTATYGYTF. The CDR3 DNA follows: TGTGCCAGCAGCAAACTGACAGCGACCTATGGCTACACCTTC.

V and J are TRBV19 and TRBJ2-7; 9 positions match TRBD1. Germline-derived CDR1 and CDR2 are LNHDA and SQIVND (reference sequence). This CDR3 contains 14 residues. Trimming at V came to 6 bases and at J to 2 bases, leaving 5 bases not matched to a gene. The CDR3 DNA is TGTGCCAGTAGGAATACAGGGGGCGCCTACGAGCAGTACTTC. Protein sequence: CASRNTGGAYEQYF.